This TCR beta chain originates from a study of blood T cell repertoires in COVID-19. Overall study context: The origin of the acute and convalescent COVID-19 samples was the United States, Italy and Spain. Sample material is recorded as cDNA or gDNA derived from T cells, B-cell-depleted T cells, or PBMCs.

As processed by the authors: The authors estimated nucleated cell counts from reference gene primer amplification. Sequenced by immunoSEQ multiplex PCR; TCRdb stores in-frame clones only, minus some. V, J and clone size are those of that table, while D and trimming were read from the DNA. In the table there are more than 60,000 clones, roughly 87% of which are singletons. CDR3 size: 13 residues. CDR1 and CDR2 (germline): SGHAT, FQNNGV. V shed 5 bases and J shed 4 bases, with 9 bases lying between them. This clone was seen only a few times. The receptor was isolated from a woman older than 75 with acute or convalescent COVID-19. Source material: peripheral blood. V is TRBV11-2 and J is TRBJ2-1, with a tentative D call TRBD1 (6 bases). The CDR3 bases are TGTGCCAGCAGCCGACAGGTTTACAATGAGCAGTTCTTC. Translating gives CASSRQVYNEQFF. Complete variable domain (other parts from reference TRBV11-2 and TRBJ2-1): EAGVAQSPRYKIIEKRQSVAFWCNPISGHATLYWYQQILGQGPKLLIQFQNNGVVDDSQLPKDRFSAERLKGVDSTLKIQPAKLEDSAVYLCASSRQVYNEQFFGPGTRLTVL.